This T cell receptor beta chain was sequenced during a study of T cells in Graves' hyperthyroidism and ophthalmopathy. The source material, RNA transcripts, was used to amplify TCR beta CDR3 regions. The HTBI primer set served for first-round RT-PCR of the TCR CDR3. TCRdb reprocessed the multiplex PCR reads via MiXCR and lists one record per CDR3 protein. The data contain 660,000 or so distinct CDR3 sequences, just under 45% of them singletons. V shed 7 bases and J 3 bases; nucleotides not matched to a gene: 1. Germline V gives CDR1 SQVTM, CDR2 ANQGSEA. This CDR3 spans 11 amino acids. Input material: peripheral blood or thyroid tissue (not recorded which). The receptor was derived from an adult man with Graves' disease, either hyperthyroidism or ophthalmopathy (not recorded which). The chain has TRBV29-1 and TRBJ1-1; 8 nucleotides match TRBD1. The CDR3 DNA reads TGCAGCGGGACAGGGTACACTGAAGCTTTCTTT. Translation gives CSGTGYTEAFF.